The 6 T cell receptor beta chains presented below share a single source sample, sequenced in a study of T-cell reconstitution after alpha-beta-depleted transplantation in children. Researchers prepared the TCRbeta library using unique molecular identifiers, the study reports. MiXCR, run by TCRdb on the PCR reads, gives a single entry per CDR3 protein. Here the sample spans about 610,000 distinct CDR3 sequences, over 9.5% being singletons. The sample consisted of PBMCs from the stem cell graft donor, taken from the stem cell graft. These receptors were obtained from a human donor who donated a stem cell graft to a child with acute myeloid leukemia.

This clonotype was seen many times. The rearrangement uses TRBV7-9 and TRBJ2-3, with D perhaps matching TRBD1 (6 bases). Germline V gene data show CDR1 as SEHNR and CDR2 as FQNEAQ (reference sequence). This CDR3 region has 14 residues. V shed 6 bases and J shed 0 bases, with 10 bases lying between them. The CDR3 nucleotides read TGTGCCAGCAGGATACAGGGTAGCACAGATACGCAGTATTTT. It translates to CASRIQGSTDTQYF. The full variable domain, its missing parts supplied by reference TRBV7-9 and TRBJ2-3, is DTGVSQNPRHKITKRGQNVTFRCDPISEHNRLYWYRQTLGQGPEFLTYFQNEAQLEKSRLLSDRFSAERPKGSFSTLEIQRTEQGDSAMYLCASRIQGSTDTQYFGPGTRLTVL.

This clonotype has just a few counts. The chain carries TRBV29-1 and TRBJ2-7, with a possible D match to TRBD2 (6 bases). The CDR3 covers 13 residues. Trimming removed 3 bases from V and 4 bases from J, with 13 bases in between. From germline, CDR1 is SQVTM and CDR2 ANQGSEA. The CDR3 protein is CSVDTGVEYEQYF. The CDR3 coding sequence is TGCAGCGTTGACACGGGAGTAGAGTACGAGCAGTACTTC.

V is TRBV6-1 and J is TRBJ2-1; no clear D gene. V lost 8 bases, J lost 6 bases, and 20 bases lay in between. The CDR3 sequence is 15 residues long. Germline CDR1 and CDR2: MNHNS and SASEGT. This CDR3 is CASAAYLQPSNEQFF. As DNA, the CDR3 is TGTGCCAGCGCGGCGTACCTTCAACCTTCCAATGAGCAGTTCTTC.

J is TRBJ1-4 and V is TRBV6-1; unclear D gene. The germline V and J ends were trimmed by 4 bases and 0 bases, with 15 bases remaining between them. Germline CDR1 reads MNHNS; CDR2 reads SASEGT. The CDR3 length is 17 residues. This chain's CDR3 is CASSGYLTEATNEKLFF. CDR3 DNA sequence: TGTGCCAGCAGTGGGTACCTGACGGAGGCAACTAATGAAAAACTGTTTTTT.

The chain has TRBV7-2 and TRBJ2-3; no reliable D call. The CDR3 runs to 15 residues. Germline CDR1 and CDR2: SGHTA and FQGNSA. Trimming removed 4 bases from V and 4 bases from J, with 15 bases in between. Here the CDR3 DNA reads TGTGCCAGCAGCTCGACGGGCATGGTTCCAGATACGCAGTATTTT. Protein sequence: CASSSTGMVPDTQYF.

The sample holds many counts of this clonotype. The rearrangement links TRBV6-1 to TRBJ2-2, with a weak D call TRBD1 (6 bases). Germline V gene data show CDR1 as MNHNS and CDR2 as SASEGT. Trimming removed 4 bases from V and 4 bases from J, with 13 bases in between. There are 15 residues in the CDR3. Written as DNA, the CDR3 is TGTGCCAGCAGTGCCGGGACAAGGGTCACCGGGGAGCTGTTTTTT. Its translation: CASSAGTRVTGELFF.